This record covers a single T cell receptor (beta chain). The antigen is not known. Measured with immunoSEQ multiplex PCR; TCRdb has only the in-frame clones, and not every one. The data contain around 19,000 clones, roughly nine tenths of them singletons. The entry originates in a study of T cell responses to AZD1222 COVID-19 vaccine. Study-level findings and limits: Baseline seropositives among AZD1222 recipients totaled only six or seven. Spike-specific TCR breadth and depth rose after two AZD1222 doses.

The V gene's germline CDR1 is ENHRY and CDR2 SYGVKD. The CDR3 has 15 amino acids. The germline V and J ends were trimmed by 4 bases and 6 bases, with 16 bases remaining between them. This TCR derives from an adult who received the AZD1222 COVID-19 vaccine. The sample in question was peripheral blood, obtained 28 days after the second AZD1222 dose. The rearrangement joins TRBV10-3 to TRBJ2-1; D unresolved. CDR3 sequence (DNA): TGTGCCATCAGTGCCCAGACCGTTAAGGGCAATGAGCAGTTCTTC. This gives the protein CAISAQTVKGNEQFF.